This T cell receptor (beta chain) was found in a study of cytomegalovirus exposure and HLA in healthy donors. Points on this clone: The antigen is not known.

13 Jbeta primers and 60 Vbeta primers were used for the PCR. Produced via immunoSEQ multiplex PCR; TCRdb's table is partial and in-frame only. The sample has over 80,000 clones; 60% to 80% are singletons. Study results and limitations: Reported findings show TCR beta sequences accurately forecast HLA-A and HLA-B alleles in most subjects.

The CDR3 length is 14 residues. The germline gives CDR1 MNHEY, CDR2 SMNVEV (reference sequence). After removal of 7 bases from V and 8 bases from J, the junction contained 10 bases not matched to a gene. The chain recombines TRBV27 with TRBJ2-1; TRBD1 matches at 8 bases. The TCR was taken from a female donor in good health and CMV-seronegative. Sequencing input: PBMCs. CDR3 in amino acids: CASNLGGQVDEQFF. The CDR3, as DNA: TGTGCCAGCAACCTAGGGGGACAGGTTGATGAGCAGTTCTTC.